This record looks at one T cell receptor (beta chain) sequence and its context. V dropped 3 bases and J dropped 2; count of bases not matched to a gene: 7. The CDR3 sequence is 15 residues long. The V gene's germline CDR1 is SGHKS and CDR2 YYEKEE (reference sequence). This sample is drawn from a study of neoadjuvant anti-PD-1 for oral cavity cancer. The repertoire was sequenced with immunoSEQ multiplex PCR; TCRdb's copy has only in-frame clones and lacks some. The data show 15,000 or so clones, 60% to 80% seen once. V is TRBV5-5 and J is TRBJ2-7; 8 bases match TRBD2. Material: PBMCs, obtained before nivolumab (anti-PD-1) treatment. This sequence originates from a person between 35 and 79 years old with oral cavity squamous cell carcinoma. CDR3 nucleotides: TGTGCCAGCAGCTCCCAGCGGGAGCCCCCCTACGAGCAGTACTTC. It specifies CASSSQREPPYEQYF.